This T cell receptor beta chain was captured by sequencing in a study of blood T cell repertoires in COVID-19. The CDR3 is 13 residues long. The germline CDR1 and CDR2 sequences are PRHDT and FYEKMQ (reference sequence). The V and J ends lost 5 bases and 9 bases, in that order; junction bases with no gene match: 9. Assay used: immunoSEQ multiplex PCR; TCRdb lists only in-frame clones, some missing. The sample yields about 400,000 clones, 88% seen once. The genes are TRBV13 and TRBJ1-1; 7 nucleotides align to TRBD1. Sequencing was performed on PBMCs or T cells enriched from blood (not recorded which). The receptor's source is a woman aged 40 to 50 with acute COVID-19. The CDR3 DNA reads as TGTGCCAGCAGCCAAGACAGGGACATACAAGCTTTCTTT. Translated, it gives CASSQDRDIQAFF.